This entry lists 20 T cell receptor beta chains sequenced from one sample in a study of T cells in Graves' hyperthyroidism and ophthalmopathy. The CDR3 regions of TCR beta were amplified from RNA transcripts. The HTBI primer set drove a first-round RT-PCR of the TCR CDR3. A single record per CDR3 protein comes from TCRdb applying MiXCR to the multiplex PCR reads. The sample has roughly 840,000 distinct CDR3 sequences, more than 30% seen once. The source material was blood. Source of these receptors: a young man with Graves' hyperthyroidism.

The chain joins TRBV10-3 to TRBJ1-4; D is perhaps TRBD1 (6 bases). The CDR3 has 12 amino acids. The germline V gene encodes CDR1 ENHRY and CDR2 SYGVKD. The germline V and J ends were trimmed by 8 bases and 5 bases, with 9 bases remaining between them. This CDR3 reads CAIGGANEKLFF. The CDR3 nucleotides are TGTGCCATCGGGGGGGCGAATGAAAAACTGTTTTTT.

This clonotype was counted ten times or more. The chain links TRBV10-3 to TRBJ1-3; 9 nucleotides match TRBD1. After removal of 10 bases from V and 1 base from J, the junction contained 8 bases not matched to a gene. Germline lookup yields CDR1 ENHRY and CDR2 SYGVKD. The CDR3 totals 15 residues. This chain's CDR3 is CATSGTGISGNTIYF. The CDR3 bases are TGTGCCACCTCCGGGACAGGGATTTCTGGAAACACCATATATTTT.

V is TRBV19 and J is TRBJ1-2; tentatively, D is TRBD1 (6 bases). The ends were cut back, 9 bases at V and 4 bases at J, with 21 bases in the middle. The germline V gene has CDR1 LNHDA and CDR2 SQIVND (reference sequence). The CDR3 extends over 15 amino acids. The CDR3 protein is CASSQSRDTIYGYTF. The CDR3 DNA reads as TGTGCCAGCAGCCAATCCCGGGACACCATCTATGGCTACACCTTC. Full variable domain (rest looked up from reference TRBV19 and TRBJ1-2): DGGITQSPKYLFRKEGQNVTLSCEQNLNHDAMYWYRQDPGQGLRLIYYSQIVNDFQKGDIAEGYSVSREKKESFPLTVTSAQKNPTAFYLCASSQSRDTIYGYTFGSGTRLTVV.

This chain joins TRBV5-1 and TRBJ2-7, with 10 bases lining up with TRBD1. The CDR3 is made up of 13 amino acids. The germline gives CDR1 SGHRS, CDR2 YFSETQ. The ends lost 5 bases at V and 5 bases at J; junction bases unmatched: 4. The chain's CDR3 is CASRGTGADEQYF. The CDR3 DNA reads TGCGCCAGCAGAGGGACAGGGGCCGACGAGCAGTACTTC. The full variable domain, its missing parts supplied by reference TRBV5-1 and TRBJ2-7, is KAGVTQTPRYLIKTRGQQVTLSCSPISGHRSVSWYQQTPGQGLQFLFEYFSETQRNKGNFPGRFSGRQFSNSRSEMNVSTLELGDSALYLCASRGTGADEQYFGPGTRLTVT.

A note on this clonotype: A much bigger clone sits one base away, suggesting this may be a read error. The chain carries TRBV29-1 and TRBJ2-7, with D possibly called TRBD1 or TRBD2 (6 bases each). The CDR3 extends over 13 amino acids. Per germline, CDR1 SQVTM and CDR2 ANQGSEA. Trimming left V 4 bases short and J 2 bases short, with 12 bases between. CDR3 DNA sequence: TGCAGCGTTGGAGTGGGGGGCCCCTACGAGCAGTACTTC. It specifies CSVGVGGPYEQYF.

In its sample, this clonotype was seen many times. The chain is built from TRBV12-3 or TRBV12-4 and TRBJ2-7; D is unclear. This CDR3 has 14 amino acids. Trimming stripped 6 bases from V and 4 bases from J, with 16 bases between. For the CDR3, the DNA is TGTGCCAGCAGCCCCCTGACAAGTCGGTACGAGCAGTACTTC. Amino acids: CASSPLTSRYEQYF.

In its sample, this clonotype was seen a few times. The V gene is TRBV9, the J gene TRBJ2-2, with 10 bases lining up with TRBD1. Germline CDR1 is SGDLS and CDR2 is YYNGEE. J gave up 7 bases and V 7 bases, and 4 bases lay outside the gene matches. The CDR3 totals 13 residues. Here the CDR3 reads CASDRGPGGELFF. For the CDR3, the DNA is TGTGCCAGCGACAGGGGGCCGGGCGGGGAGCTGTTTTTT.

The rearrangement joins TRBV29-1 to TRBJ2-1; unclear D gene. This CDR3 is 14 amino acids long. The germline gives CDR1 SQVTM, CDR2 ANQGSEA. Trimming pared 7 bases from V and 0 bases from J, leaving 13 bases between. The CDR3 protein is CSGIGTSSYNEQFF. CDR3 nucleotides: TGCAGCGGAATCGGCACGAGCTCCTACAATGAGCAGTTCTTC.

This clonotype occurred a few times. This sequence joins TRBV9 and TRBJ2-7, with 8 bases matching TRBD2. CDR3 length: 15 amino acids. The V segment lost 0 bases and the J segment 1 base; nucleotides outside the gene matches: 3. Per the germline V gene, CDR1 is SGDLS and CDR2 is YYNGEE. The chain's CDR3 is CASSVEAGASYEQYF. In DNA, the CDR3 is TGTGCCAGCAGCGTAGAAGCGGGGGCATCCTACGAGCAGTACTTC.

Concerning this clonotype itself: At one of its ends the junction is not consistent with the germline gene, which may arise from a read error. V usage is TRBV12-3 or TRBV12-4 and J usage is TRBJ2-6; TRBD1 matches at 10 bases. The length of the CDR3 is 17 residues. CDR3 residues: CTSSLGDRGTGANVLTF. The CDR3 DNA reads TGTACCAGCAGTTTAGGGGACAGGGGTACTGGGGCCAACGTCCTGACTTTC.

The chain is built from TRBV13 and TRBJ2-2; the D is unclear. V shed 5 bases and J shed 4 bases, with 8 bases lying between them. The CDR3 has 13 residues. Germline CDR1 and CDR2: PRHDT and FYEKMQ (reference sequence). CDR3 region: CASSGRTTGELFF. In DNA form, the CDR3 reads TGTGCCAGCAGCGGTCGGACCACCGGGGAGCTGTTTTTT.

The table lists this clonotype with a few counts. The chain recombines TRBV7-2 with TRBJ2-7, with TRBD1 identical over 7 bases. The V and J ends lost 4 bases and 2 bases, in that order; junction bases with no gene match: 5. There are 14 residues in the CDR3. The V gene's germline CDR1 is SGHTA and CDR2 FQGNSA. The CDR3 DNA reads TGTGCCAGCAGCTCCCAGGGACAGACCTACGAGCAGTACTTC. This gives the protein CASSSQGQTYEQYF.

In this sample, this clonotype turned up a few times. CDR3 in amino acids: CASSDRPGGNTIYF. As DNA, the CDR3 is TGTGCCAGCAGCGACCGACCGGGAGGAAACACCATATATTTT. This rearrangement joins TRBV9 to TRBJ1-3; D unclear. Germline-derived CDR1 and CDR2 are SGDLS and YYNGEE. V lost 3 bases to trimming and J lost 4 bases, with 11 bases between them. This CDR3 contains 14 residues.

This clonotype showed up just once. The germline gene is not matched at one end of the junction; a read error may be the cause. This chain links TRBV7-2 with TRBJ2-7, with 7 positions matching TRBD1. The V gene's germline CDR1 is SGHTA and CDR2 FQGNSA. CDR3 length: 13 amino acids. CDR3 DNA sequence: TGTGCCAGCAGCCCTCGGACAGGCTACGATCAGTACTTC. It codes for CASSPRTGYDQYF.

The chain carries TRBV9 and TRBJ2-2; D is possibly TRBD2 (5 bases). The germline V and J ends were trimmed by 0 bases and 2 bases, with 20 bases remaining between them. The V gene's germline CDR1 is SGDLS and CDR2 YYNGEE. CDR3 length: 19 residues. CDR3 nucleotides: TGTGCCAGCAGCGTAGGGGGAGCCGTGCATCGACCAAACACCGGGGAGCTGTTTTTT. This gives the protein CASSVGGAVHRPNTGELFF.

A few counts support this clonotype. V and J are TRBV5-6 and TRBJ1-2, with D uncertain. The germline V gene encodes CDR1 SGHDT and CDR2 YYEEEE. This CDR3 has 14 amino acids. The V gene lost 0 bases and the J gene lost 0 bases, with 6 bases spanning the gap. CDR3: CASSLEGANYGYTF. The CDR3 DNA sequence: TGTGCCAGCAGCTTGGAAGGAGCTAACTATGGCTACACCTTC.

The V and J genes are TRBV29-1 and TRBJ1-1, with a possible D match to TRBD1 (5 bases). Germline V lookup: CDR1 SQVTM, CDR2 ANQGSEA. The CDR3 spans 14 residues. V lost 7 bases and J 7 bases, leaving 22 bases between the germline ends. Here the CDR3 reads CSASTPGGTDEAFF. Here the CDR3 DNA reads TGCAGCGCCAGCACCCCCGGAGGGACGGATGAAGCTTTCTTT.

This sequence joins TRBV7-8 and TRBJ2-7; 7 bases line up with TRBD2. Germline trimming cut 5 bases from V and 7 bases from J; bases unmatched to any gene: 20. From germline, CDR1 is SGHVS and CDR2 FQNEAQ. This CDR3 comprises 17 residues. The CDR3 region is CASSVERGRASRGEQYF. The CDR3 nucleotides read TGTGCCAGCAGCGTAGAGCGGGGCAGGGCCAGCCGGGGGGAGCAGTACTTC.

This clonotype has a count of ten or more. V usage is TRBV7-6 and J usage is TRBJ2-5; 7 nucleotides agree with TRBD2. The CDR3 consists of 15 residues. Losses at the gene ends were 1 base for V and 5 bases for J; bases not matched to a gene: 7. The germline V gene encodes CDR1 SGHVS and CDR2 FNYEAQ. Here the CDR3 reads CASSLGAGAGETQYF. The CDR3 coding sequence is TGTGCCAGCAGCTTAGGTGCGGGAGCGGGGGAGACCCAGTACTTC. Combining the CDR3 with reference TRBV7-6 and TRBJ2-5 gives the whole variable domain GAGVSQSPRYKVTKRGQDVALRCDPISGHVSLYWYRQALGQGPEFLTYFNYEAQQDKSGLPNDRFSAERPEGSISTLTIQRTEQRDSAMYRCASSLGAGAGETQYFGPGTRLLVL.

This clonotype was observed a few times. V is TRBV9 and J is TRBJ2-5; D might be TRBD2 (6 bases). The V gene's germline CDR1 is SGDLS and CDR2 YYNGEE. The CDR3 is made up of 16 amino acids. V was trimmed by 4 bases and J by 2 bases, leaving 18 bases between them. The DNA of the CDR3 is TGTGCCAGCAGCTTGGCCCAGCGGGCAATTCAAGAGACCCAGTACTTC. Translation gives CASSLAQRAIQETQYF.